A selection of T cell receptor beta chains follows, all from one sample in a study of blood T cells in healthy people across ages. TCRdb reprocessed the 5' RACE reads via MiXCR and lists one record per CDR3 protein. This sample has approximately 670,000 distinct CDR3 sequences, with over 40% found just once. The sample was blood. The receptors were sampled from an elderly man in good health. The conserved cysteine and the conserved F or W are not part of the CDR3 here.

v_call	j_call	cdr3_aa
TRBV9	TRBJ2-4	ASSPADLSMVQY
TRBV5-1	TRBJ2-1	ASSISGSSYNEQF
TRBV14	TRBJ2-5	ASSQDVVVSTQY
TRBV7-2	TRBJ1-2	ASSPTAGNYGYT
TRBV7-2	TRBJ2-1	ASGQAQRGTSDEQF
TRBV6-1	TRBJ2-3	ASREPGQGADTQY
TRBV7-6	TRBJ1-5	ASSLAPTGGNSNQPQH
TRBV11-1	-	ASSSPTGNYEQY
TRBV4-1	TRBJ2-1	ASSQVAGLNEQF
TRBV20-1	TRBJ2-3	SAPSSPVASTDTQY
TRBV6-2/TRBV6-3	TRBJ2-3	ASSLGQPRTDTQY
TRBV3-1	TRBJ1-2	ASRQDPSSYGYT
TRBV28	TRBJ1-5	ASTPQGRRIQPQH
TRBV10-3	TRBJ2-7	AISESTLVGSGEQY
TRBV12-5	TRBJ1-5	ASGLVTGSGNQPQH
TRBV7-2	TRBJ1-1	ASSLVGQGGNTEAF
TRBV6-5	TRBJ1-2	ASSYGQLYGYT
TRBV6-2/TRBV6-3	TRBJ2-7	ASKLAGGREQY
TRBV7-2	TRBJ2-5	ASSFSGAHSQETQY
TRBV5-1	TRBJ2-3	ASSLLGIAGLSTDTQY
TRBV20-1	TRBJ2-1	SARSLAGVRNEQF
TRBV20-1	TRBJ2-3	SGHQDSSTDMQY
TRBV12-3/TRBV12-4	TRBJ2-1	ASTSKKRVHNEQF